This T cell receptor beta chain was documented in a study of blood T cells in healthy people across ages. The study, taken as a whole, reports: TCR beta diversity per million T cells fell roughly linearly with age. Expanded clonotype changes were possibly confounded by unknown donor CMV status.

To note about this clonotype: Its antigen is not known.

For the second PCR, which ran for about 7 to 12 cycles, a sample-barcoded 5' primer and a J-beta primer mix were used. With 12 random nucleotides, a template-switch adaptor tagged each individual cDNA molecule. Each CDR3 protein is one row after TCRdb ran MiXCR on the 5' RACE reads. The data contain some 1.6 million distinct CDR3 sequences, about 35% of them singletons. Each sample had at least 6.5 million PBMCs isolated. The CDR3 has 14 amino acids. From germline, CDR1 is MDHEN and CDR2 SYDVKM. The ends were cut back, 6 bases at V and 8 bases at J, with 19 bases in the middle. This receptor was taken from a young woman in good health. V and J are TRBV28 and TRBJ1-2; tentative D call: TRBD1 (6 bases). Sequenced material: blood. The CDR3 spells CASSPPGGPDGYTF. CDR3 DNA sequence: TGTGCCAGCAGCCCCCCCGGGGGGCCGGACGGCTACACCTTC.